These T cell receptor beta chains were read from a single sample in a study of blood T cell repertoires in COVID-19. The repertoire was sequenced with immunoSEQ multiplex PCR; TCRdb's copy has only in-frame clones and lacks some. The profile shows approximately 230,000 clones, less than 85% of them singletons. Sequencing was done on a sample of peripheral blood. Source of these receptors: a woman of 80 years or more with active or convalescent COVID-19. CDR3s include the opening cysteine and the closing phenylalanine or tryptophan. D genes are given only for firm matches. Size tells how often a clone was seen (once, few, many) or the class of an expanded clone, and some rows leave it out.

j_gene | v_gene | d_gene | abundance | CDR3aa | CDR3nt
TRBJ2-1 | TRBV11-1 | TRBD1 | - | CASSFRTGEGEQFF | TGTGCCAGCAGCTTCCGGACAGGAGAGGGTGAGCAGTTCTTC
TRBJ2-7 | TRBV5-6 | TRBD2 | - | CASSLGGGGYEQYF | TGTGCCAGCAGCCTCGGGGGGGGAGGCTACGAGCAGTACTTC
TRBJ1-5 | TRBV27 | - | - | CASSKDIFGNQPQHF | TGTGCCAGCAGTAAGGACATTTTTGGCAATCAGCCCCAGCATTTT
TRBJ1-4 | TRBV20-1 | - | - | CSASHRGLAFF | TGCAGTGCTAGCCACCGGGGGTTGGCGTTTTTT
TRBJ1-6 | TRBV6-1 | - | - | CASSEMEGRNSPLHF | TGTGCCAGCAGTGAAATGGAGGGGCGGAATTCACCCCTCCACTTT
TRBJ1-2 | TRBV23-1 | - | - | CASGSKGLHYGYTF | TGCGCCAGCGGCTCTAAGGGGTTGCACTATGGCTACACCTTC
TRBJ2-2 | TRBV7-2 | TRBD1 | - | CASSRGGQGASTGELFF | TGTGCCAGCAGCAGGGGTGGACAGGGGGCGTCCACCGGGGAGCTGTTTTTT
TRBJ2-3 | TRBV5-1 | TRBD2 | - | CASSRSGTRGTDTQYF | TGCGCCAGCAGCAGGAGCGGGACGCGTGGCACAGATACGCAGTATTTT
TRBJ1-1 | TRBV18 | - | - | CASSPSGKGTEAFF | TGTGCCAGCTCACCGAGCGGCAAGGGCACTGAAGCTTTCTTT
TRBJ2-7 | TRBV14 | TRBD1 | few | CASSPSGQDEQYF | TGTGCCAGCAGCCCATCCGGACAGGACGAGCAGTACTTC
TRBJ2-1 | TRBV5-1 | - | - | CASSLIPDTTYNEQFF | TGCGCCAGCAGCTTGATCCCGGACACCACCTACAATGAGCAGTTCTTC
TRBJ1-4 | TRBV28 | - | - | CASSYTTGRGGEKLFF | TGTGCCAGCAGTTATACAACAGGGAGGGGTGGTGAAAAACTGTTTTTT
TRBJ2-2 | TRBV5-5 | - | - | CASSLLNGELFF | TGTGCCAGCAGTTTGCTTAACGGGGAGCTGTTTTTT
TRBJ2-5 | TRBV15 | - | - | CATWARSGQETQYF | TGTGCCACCTGGGCCCGCTCCGGCCAAGAGACCCAGTACTTC
TRBJ1-1 | TRBV29-1 | - | - | CSVGQSGNTEAFF | TGCAGCGTTGGACAAAGTGGGAACACTGAAGCTTTCTTT
TRBJ2-1 | TRBV5-1 | TRBD2 | - | CASSRTLAGDNEQFF | TGCGCCAGCAGCCGCACACTAGCGGGGGACAATGAGCAGTTCTTC
TRBJ1-5 | TRBV7-8 | - | - | CASSLGWEGQPQHF | TGTGCCAGCAGCTTAGGGTGGGAGGGCCAGCCCCAGCATTTT
TRBJ2-7 | TRBV5-4 | TRBD2 | - | CASSFPGLGSSEQYF | TGTGCCAGCAGCTTCCCGGGACTAGGCTCCAGCGAGCAGTACTTC
TRBJ2-7 | TRBV6-6 | - | - | CASRAGPSYEQYF | TGTGCCAGCAGAGCGGGCCCCTCCTACGAGCAGTACTTC